These 21 T cell receptor beta chains share one sample of origin, sequenced in a study of blood T cell repertoires in COVID-19. The protocol was immunoSEQ multiplex PCR, while the TCRdb copy is restricted to in-frame clones and leaves out a portion. The sample holds 200,000 to 250,000 clones; just over 85% are singletons and the top ten take 3.5% to 5%. The sequencing sample was made of peripheral blood. The receptors were gathered from a man over 45 with acute or convalescent COVID-19.

This clone was recorded a few times. The chain has TRBV25-1 and TRBJ1-4; 8 bases are a match to TRBD1. Germline values: CDR1 MGHDK, CDR2 SYGVNS. CDR3 length: 15 residues. The trim removed 3 bases at V and 0 bases at J, leaving 0 bases unmatched. CDR3 sequence reads: CASSDRGPTNEKLFF. For the CDR3, the DNA is TGTGCCAGCAGTGACAGGGGGCCAACTAATGAAAAACTGTTTTTT.

The chain employs TRBV3-1 (or the pseudogene TRBV3-2) and TRBJ1-6, with TRBD1 matching over 8 bases. Germline assignment: CDR1 LGHDT and CDR2 YNNKEL (reference sequence). This CDR3 region has 15 residues. J was trimmed by 7 bases and V by 4 bases; bases with no gene match: 6. CDR3 DNA sequence: TGTGCCAGCAGCCTTCGCAGGGGGCAAAATTCACCCCTCCACTTT. It yields the protein CASSLRRGQNSPLHF.

The V gene is TRBV29-1, the J gene TRBJ1-1, with a possible D match to TRBD1 (5 bases). This CDR3 contains 10 residues. The V gene lost 6 bases and the J gene lost 7 bases, with 9 bases spanning the gap. Germline V gives CDR1 SQVTM, CDR2 ANQGSEA. CDR3 DNA: TGCAGCGTAGGGGAGGTTGAAGCTTTCTTT. Translated, it gives CSVGEVEAFF.

The chain uses TRBV29-1 and TRBJ1-2; no firm D call. The CDR3 extends over 13 amino acids. The germline CDR1 and CDR2 sequences are SQVTM and ANQGSEA. The V end lost 7 bases, the J end lost 0 bases, and 12 bases lay between the germline ends. The CDR3 sequence: CSAGIGANYGYTF. CDR3 sequence (DNA): TGCAGCGCCGGAATCGGAGCTAACTATGGCTACACCTTC.

The V and J genes are TRBV7-8 and TRBJ1-3; possibly TRBD1 for D (6 bases). CDR1 SGHVS and CDR2 FQNEAQ come from the germline V gene. This CDR3 has 16 amino acids. V dropped 4 bases and J dropped 0 bases, with 13 bases sitting between them. DNA of the CDR3: TGTGCCAGCAGCTCTAGGCTACAGGGCTCTGGAAACACCATATATTTT. Amino acids: CASSSRLQGSGNTIYF.

This chain uses TRBV7-9 with TRBJ2-5, with D possibly matching TRBD1 (6 bases). This CDR3 spans 13 amino acids. V gave up 5 bases and J gave up 5 bases, with 12 bases separating them. Germline loops: CDR1 SEHNR, CDR2 FQNEAQ (reference sequence). Here the CDR3 DNA reads TGTGCCAGCAGCAAGACAGGCCGGGAGACCCAGTACTTC. This sequence encodes CASSKTGRETQYF. The full variable domain, its missing parts supplied by reference TRBV7-9 and TRBJ2-5, is DTGVSQNPRHKITKRGQNVTFRCDPISEHNRLYWYRQTLGQGPEFLTYFQNEAQLEKSRLLSDRFSAERPKGSFSTLEIQRTEQGDSAMYLCASSKTGRETQYFGPGTRLLVL.

The rearrangement uses TRBV4-2 and TRBJ1-2; possibly TRBD1 for D (6 bases). V was pared by 0 bases and J by 5 bases, with 19 bases between. This CDR3 is 17 amino acids long. The germline V gene encodes CDR1 LGHNA and CDR2 YNFKEQ. The CDR3 nucleotides are TGTGCCAGCAGCCAAGACGGCGTTGCGGGGGCGGGGTATGGCTACACCTTC. It encodes CASSQDGVAGAGYGYTF.

The chain recombines TRBV13 with TRBJ1-6; 9 nucleotides match TRBD1. With V trimmed by 4 bases and J by 8 bases, 6 bases remained unmatched. The CDR3 has 15 residues. Germline CDR1 reads PRHDT; CDR2 reads FYEKMQ (reference sequence). The CDR3 loop reads CASSSLQGADSPLHF. The CDR3 DNA sequence: TGTGCCAGCAGCTCTTTACAGGGGGCTGATTCACCCCTCCACTTT.

The chain carries TRBV18 and TRBJ1-4; D remains ambiguous. Trimming shortened V by 5 bases and J by 5 bases, and 6 bases separated the two germline ends. Germline lookup yields CDR1 KGHSH and CDR2 LQKENI. The CDR3 is made up of 12 amino acids. The CDR3 sequence: CASSSVNEKLFF. The CDR3 nucleotides are TGTGCCAGCTCATCTGTAAATGAAAAACTGTTTTTT.

The CDR3 sequence: CASSEYGGIYEQYF. The CDR3 nucleotides read TGTGCCAGCAGTGAATACGGGGGAATATACGAGCAGTACTTC. The V call is TRBV6-1, the J call TRBJ2-7; D perhaps matches TRBD2 (6 bases). Deletions cut 2 bases from V and 4 bases from J, with 12 bases between. The length of the CDR3 is 14 residues. Germline loops: CDR1 MNHNS, CDR2 SASEGT.

This sequence joins TRBV14 and TRBJ1-1, with 9 nucleotides matching TRBD1. After removal of 4 bases from V and 1 base from J, the junction contained 1 base not matched to a gene. Germline loops: CDR1 SGHDN, CDR2 FVKESK. The CDR3 extends over 14 amino acids. CDR3 sequence: CASSRQGGNTEAFF. CDR3 coding DNA: TGTGCCAGCAGCCGACAGGGGGGGAACACTGAAGCTTTCTTT.

The chain combines TRBV5-1 with TRBJ1-1; 7 bases line up with TRBD1. The CDR3 extends over 13 amino acids. Trimming removed 4 bases from V and 3 bases from J; junction bases left unmatched: 3. The germline gives CDR1 SGHRS, CDR2 YFSETQ. The CDR3 is CASSGTGDTEAFF. The CDR3 nucleotides are TGCGCCAGCAGCGGAACAGGGGACACTGAAGCTTTCTTT.

The gene calls are TRBV12-3 or TRBV12-4 and TRBJ1-1; D ambiguous. The CDR3 covers 12 residues. Between the trimmed V and J ends, which lost 5 bases and 4 bases, there was a span of 8 bases. CDR3 nucleotide sequence: TGTGCCAGCAGTGTATCTTTCACTGAAGCTTTCTTT. Residues: CASSVSFTEAFF.

V gene TRBV21-1 combines with J gene TRBJ1-1. TRBV21-1 is annotated as a pseudogene. The CDR3 sequence is 13 residues long. CDR3 sequence (DNA): TGTGCCAGCAGCATCCCAGGGAGGGTTGGAGCTTTCTTT. Translation gives CASSIPGRVGAFF.

J is TRBJ2-3 and V is TRBV6-6; TRBD2 matches at 8 bases. Per germline, CDR1 MNHNY and CDR2 SVGAGI (reference sequence). This CDR3 is built from 14 residues. The V gene end was trimmed by 4 bases and the J gene end by 7 bases; junction bases not matched to a gene: 7. The CDR3 region has the DNA TGTGCCAGCAGTTTCGGGGGGGCCGGAAATACGCAGTATTTT. It specifies CASSFGGAGNTQYF.

The V gene is TRBV5-4, the J gene TRBJ2-2, with 9 bases aligning to TRBD2. The junction had 4 bases not matched to a gene; V was cut back by 1 base and J by 6 bases. The V gene's germline CDR1 is SGHNT and CDR2 YYREEE (reference sequence). This CDR3 is built from 15 residues. The CDR3 bases are TGTGCCAGCAGCTTGTGGCGGGGGGGCCCCGGGGAGCTGTTTTTT. Translating gives CASSLWRGGPGELFF.

The chain employs TRBV4-2 and TRBJ2-6, with 9 positions matching TRBD1. This CDR3 region has 18 residues. Germline lookup yields CDR1 LGHNA and CDR2 YNFKEQ. J lost 1 base, V lost 4 bases, and 8 bases had no gene match. CDR3 sequence (DNA): TGTGCCAGCAGCCCGGGACAGGGTAGGGGGTCTGGGGCCAACGTCCTGACTTTC. Residues: CASSPGQGRGSGANVLTF.

This chain's CDR3 is CASSPPSSGGAGDTQYF. The CDR3 DNA sequence: TGTGCCAGCTCACCACCGTCCAGCGGGGGGGCCGGTGATACGCAGTATTTT. The chain links TRBV18 to TRBJ2-3, with 10 nucleotides matching TRBD2. The CDR3 has 17 residues. The V gene end was trimmed by 0 bases and the J gene end by 6 bases; junction bases not matched to a gene: 9. Germline lookup yields CDR1 KGHSH and CDR2 LQKENI.

V and J are TRBV6-1 and TRBJ2-2, with D perhaps matching TRBD2 (5 bases). The CDR3 consists of 15 residues. V was pared by 2 bases and J by 0 bases, with 7 bases between. In germline, CDR1 is MNHNS, CDR2 SASEGT. Here the CDR3 reads CASSEYGANTGELFF. The CDR3 bases are TGTGCCAGCAGTGAATACGGGGCGAACACCGGGGAGCTGTTTTTT.

The chain employs TRBV5-1 and TRBJ2-1; 11 nucleotides agree with TRBD2. J was trimmed by 2 bases and V by 4 bases; bases with no gene match: 5. Germline assignment: CDR1 SGHRS and CDR2 YFSETQ. The CDR3 spans 16 residues. CDR3 residues: CASSTQTSGAYNEQFF. Written as DNA, the CDR3 is TGCGCCAGCAGCACCCAGACTAGCGGGGCCTACAATGAGCAGTTCTTC.

The chain recombines TRBV7-8 with TRBJ1-2; 9 bases agree with TRBD1. The CDR3 has 15 amino acids. Germline values: CDR1 SGHVS, CDR2 FQNEAQ. The V gene end was trimmed by 3 bases and the J gene end by 6 bases; junction bases not matched to a gene: 8. The CDR3 DNA sequence: TGTGCCAGCAGCTTGCGCAGGACAGGGGCGGATGGCTACACCTTC. It codes for CASSLRRTGADGYTF. Supplemented by reference TRBV7-8 and TRBJ1-2, the full variable domain reads GAGVSQSPRYKVAKRGQDVALRCDPISGHVSLFWYQQALGQGPEFLTYFQNEAQLDKSGLPSDRFFAERPEGSVSTLKIQRTQQEDSAVYLCASSLRRTGADGYTFGSGTRLTVV.